Sequencing of this TCR beta chain was carried out in a study of blood T cell repertoires in COVID-19. Background on the study: COVID-19 samples from acute and convalescent phases originated in the United States, Italy and Spain.

How the authors handled the data: Estimation of nucleated cell counts was performed using reference gene primer amplification. Sequencing used immunoSEQ multiplex PCR; TCRdb keeps in-frame clones, though not all of them. The DNA was the basis for D and trimming; V, J and clone size are from that table. The top ten clones hold roughly an eighth of a sample with a few hundred thousand clones, approximately 91% of them seen once. Germline CDR1 and CDR2: LNHNV and YYDKDF (reference sequence). CDR3 length equals 14 residues. Trimming stripped 1 base from V and 1 base from J, with 7 bases between. Comments on this clone: Other nucleotide sequences in the sample specify the same CDR3.

The sequence was obtained from a woman aged 60 to 75 with acute or convalescent COVID-19. The sample consisted of peripheral blood. The chain is built from TRBV15 and TRBJ1-1; D call uncertain. The CDR3 protein is CATSRVGRNTEAFF. In DNA form, the CDR3 reads TGTGCCACCAGCAGAGTGGGCCGGAACACTGAAGCTTTCTTT.